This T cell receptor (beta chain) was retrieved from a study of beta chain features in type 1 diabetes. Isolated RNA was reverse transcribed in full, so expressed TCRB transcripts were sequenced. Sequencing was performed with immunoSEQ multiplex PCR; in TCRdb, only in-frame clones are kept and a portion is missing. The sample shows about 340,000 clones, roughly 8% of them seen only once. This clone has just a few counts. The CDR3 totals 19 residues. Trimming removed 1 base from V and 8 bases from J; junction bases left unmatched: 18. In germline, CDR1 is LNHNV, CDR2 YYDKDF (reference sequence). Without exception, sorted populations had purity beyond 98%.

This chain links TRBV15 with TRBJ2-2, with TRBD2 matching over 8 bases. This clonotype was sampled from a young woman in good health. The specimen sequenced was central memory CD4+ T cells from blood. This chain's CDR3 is CATSRVVFSGVAGSGELFF. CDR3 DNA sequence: TGTGCCACCAGCAGAGTCGTTTTTTCCGGGGTAGCGGGGTCTGGGGAGCTGTTTTTT.